The 4 T cell receptor beta chains reported below all come from one sample, sequenced in a study of vaccination and CD4 T cells after COVID-19. Regarding time point: late sampling 161 to 241 days after vaccination in three convalescent patients. The treatment here: approximately nine-day PBMC culture with coronavirus spike peptide pools or control peptides (ViraFEST assay). For these TCRs, the target antigens are not known. Cultured CD4+ T-cell DNA underwent Oncomine TCR Beta short-read sequencing. Each CDR3 protein is one row after TCRdb ran MiXCR on the PCR reads. The sample holds about 22,000 distinct CDR3 sequences, 30% to 35% seen once. Sequences were derived from CD4+ T cells from blood, cultured in vitro, sampled about 7 months after SARS-CoV-2 vaccination. The receptors derive from a human donor who had recovered from COVID-19.

The chain uses TRBV27 and TRBJ2-5; D ambiguous. Germline CDR1 and CDR2: MNHEY and SMNVEV (reference sequence). The CDR3 extends over 13 amino acids. The V end lost 6 bases, the J end lost 0 bases, and 8 bases lay between the germline ends. Here the CDR3 reads CASSNQNQETQYF. DNA of the CDR3: TGTGCCAGCAGCAATCAAAACCAAGAGACCCAGTACTTC.

In this sample, this clonotype turned up a few times. The chain employs TRBV7-3 and TRBJ1-1; the D gene is possibly TRBD1 (5 bases). The CDR3 extends over 13 amino acids. Trimming took 6 bases from V and 5 from J, leaving 13 bases between them. Germline CDR1 reads SGHTA; CDR2 reads FQGTGA. CDR3 in amino acids: CASRAQGSTEAFF. The CDR3 nucleotides are TGTGCCAGCAGGGCCCAGGGTTCGACTGAAGCTTTCTTT.

The table lists this clonotype with a few counts. The chain is built from TRBV20-1 and TRBJ2-5; a possible D gene is TRBD1 (5 bases). The CDR3 has 12 amino acids. The germline gives CDR1 DFQATT, CDR2 SNEGSKA (reference sequence). V shed 6 bases and J shed 10 bases, with 18 bases lying between them. The CDR3: CSARKGVMDQYF. The CDR3 DNA sequence: TGCAGTGCCAGGAAAGGGGTCATGGACCAGTACTTC.

CDR3 residues: CASSKGDTSCTQYF. The CDR3 DNA follows: TGTGCCAGCAGCAAAGGAGATACTAGTTGTACCCAGTACTTC. This chain connects TRBV21-1 to TRBJ2-5; TRBD2, the D gene given by the table, was not confirmed from the DNA. TRBV21-1 is a listed pseudogene. There are 14 residues in the CDR3.